The present TCR beta chain was sequenced within a study of T cells after yellow fever vaccination. The wider study: Some fractions had low cell numbers, and these were prepared with SMART-Seq v4 Ultra Low Input. Notes on the study in general: Faster peaking, at day 5 versus 15, marked a secondary response that was weaker.

The TCR cDNA carried a universal primer site and UMIs from 5'RACE template switching. TCRdb recomputed calls from the 5' RACE reads with MiXCR, one row per CDR3 protein. The data contain hundreds of thousands of distinct CDR3 sequences, roughly 21% of them seen just once; the ten biggest clones take up 13% to 15%. The germline V gene encodes CDR1 SGHDN and CDR2 FVKESK. Trimming removed 0 bases at V and 2 bases at J, with 2 bases between. The CDR3 totals 12 residues. This clonotype was seen a few times. What it recognizes is unknown. The TCR sequence derives from a young man who received the YFV17D yellow fever vaccine. This chain uses TRBV14 with TRBJ2-7; D call uncertain. Sample: PBMCs, taken 15 days after the yellow fever booster vaccination. Written as DNA, the CDR3 is TGTGCCAGCAGCCAAGAGCCCTACGAGCAGTACTTC. Encoded protein: CASSQEPYEQYF.